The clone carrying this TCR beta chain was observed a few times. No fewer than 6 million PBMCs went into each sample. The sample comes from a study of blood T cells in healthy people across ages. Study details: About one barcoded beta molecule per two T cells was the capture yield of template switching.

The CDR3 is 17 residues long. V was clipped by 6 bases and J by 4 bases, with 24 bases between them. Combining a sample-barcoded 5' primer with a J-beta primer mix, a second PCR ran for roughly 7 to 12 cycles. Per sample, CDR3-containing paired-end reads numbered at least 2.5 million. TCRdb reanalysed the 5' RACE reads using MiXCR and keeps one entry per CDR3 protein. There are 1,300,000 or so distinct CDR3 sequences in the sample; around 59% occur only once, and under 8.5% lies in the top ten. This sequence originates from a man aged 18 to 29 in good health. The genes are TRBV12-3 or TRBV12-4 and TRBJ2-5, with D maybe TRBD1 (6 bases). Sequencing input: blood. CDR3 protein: CASSTKGPGQGRETQYF. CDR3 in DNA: TGTGCCAGCAGCACTAAAGGACCGGGACAAGGGCGAGAGACCCAGTACTTC.